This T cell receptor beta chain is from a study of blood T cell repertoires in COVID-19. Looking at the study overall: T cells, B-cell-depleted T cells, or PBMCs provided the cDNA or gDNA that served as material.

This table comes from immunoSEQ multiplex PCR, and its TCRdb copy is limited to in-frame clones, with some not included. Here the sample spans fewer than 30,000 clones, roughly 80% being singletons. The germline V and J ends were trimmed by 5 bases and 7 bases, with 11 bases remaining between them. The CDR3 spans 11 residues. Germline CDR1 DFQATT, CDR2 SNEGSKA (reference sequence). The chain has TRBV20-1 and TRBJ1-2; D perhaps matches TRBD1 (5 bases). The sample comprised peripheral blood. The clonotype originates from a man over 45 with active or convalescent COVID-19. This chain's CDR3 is CSAAGLGGYTF. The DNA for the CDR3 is TGCAGTGCTGCAGGGTTGGGTGGCTACACCTTC.